This T cell receptor (beta chain) was captured by sequencing in a study of T cell repertoires in cytomegalovirus infection. From the reads, TCRdb called clonotypes with MiXCR, one entry per CDR3 protein. The data show around 710,000 distinct CDR3 sequences, about 29% seen once. Germline-derived CDR1 and CDR2 are MNHEY and SVGAGI. The CDR3 spans 16 residues. Trimming stripped 0 bases from V and 8 bases from J, with 16 bases between. This clonotype turned up a few times. The antigen is not known. Sequences were derived from cultured CD8+ T cells from PBMCs, sampled from culture after CMV antigen stimulation. The sequence was obtained from a human donor in good health (CMV status not recorded). Some clones in this sample may be carry-over from other donors' samples. The chain uses TRBV6-5 and TRBJ1-4, with D perhaps TRBD1 (5 bases). The CDR3 DNA follows: TGTGCCAGCAGTTACTCGTGGCCAGGGAGTAACGAAAAACTGTTTTTT. This encodes CASSYSWPGSNEKLFF.